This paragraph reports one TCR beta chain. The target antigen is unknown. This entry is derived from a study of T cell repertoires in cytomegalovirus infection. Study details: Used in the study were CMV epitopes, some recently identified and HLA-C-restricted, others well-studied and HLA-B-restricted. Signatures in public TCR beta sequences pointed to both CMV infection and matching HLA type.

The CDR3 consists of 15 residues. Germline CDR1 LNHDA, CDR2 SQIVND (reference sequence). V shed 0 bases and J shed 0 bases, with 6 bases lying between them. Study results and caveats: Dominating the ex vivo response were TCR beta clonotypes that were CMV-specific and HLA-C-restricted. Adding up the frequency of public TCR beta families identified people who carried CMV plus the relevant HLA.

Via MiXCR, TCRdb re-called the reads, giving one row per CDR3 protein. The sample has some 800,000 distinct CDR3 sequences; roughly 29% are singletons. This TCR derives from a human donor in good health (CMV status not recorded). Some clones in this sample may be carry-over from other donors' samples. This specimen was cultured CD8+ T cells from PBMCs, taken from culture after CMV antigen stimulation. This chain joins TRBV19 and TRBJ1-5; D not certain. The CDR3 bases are TGTGCCAGTAGTATAGACACGTATAGCAATCAGCCCCAGCATTTT. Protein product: CASSIDTYSNQPQHF.